The 32 T cell receptor beta chains below come from one sample, sequenced in a study of blood T cell repertoires in COVID-19. This table comes from immunoSEQ multiplex PCR, and its TCRdb copy is limited to in-frame clones, with some not included. The sample consists of just over 350,000 clones, about 88% of them appearing once. Sample: peripheral blood. The receptor set was obtained from a woman aged 60-70 years with COVID-19, enrolled during active disease.

This rearrangement joins TRBV27 to TRBJ1-2; TRBD1 matches at 11 bases. Trimming at V came to 4 bases and at J to 4 bases, leaving 8 bases not matched to a gene. The CDR3 has 16 amino acids. Germline CDR1 is MNHEY and CDR2 is SMNVEV (reference sequence). CDR3 DNA sequence: TGTGCCAGCAGTTATCGGGGACAGGGGGGCGGCTATGGCTACACCTTC. Translated, it gives CASSYRGQGGGYGYTF.

The chain couples TRBV5-6 to TRBJ1-2, with 7 bases that match TRBD1. V was pared by 5 bases and J by 2 bases, with 9 bases of the junction left unmatched. CDR1 is SGHDT and CDR2 is YYEEEE in the germline V gene. This CDR3 is built from 15 residues. The CDR3 region is CASSPYAGGNYGYTF. The CDR3 region has the DNA TGTGCCAGCAGTCCTTACGCAGGGGGGAACTATGGCTACACCTTC.

The chain combines TRBV25-1 with TRBJ1-1; D might be TRBD1 (5 bases). CDR1 and CDR2 from the germline V gene are MGHDK and SYGVNS. Trimming removed 4 bases at V and 5 bases at J, with 17 bases between. The CDR3 is 15 amino acids. In DNA form, the CDR3 reads TGTGCCAGCAGTGCCTCCCGGCAGGGAGGGACTGAAGCTTTCTTT. It is translated as CASSASRQGGTEAFF.

Remarks on this clone: Distinct nucleotide sequences in the sample also encode this CDR3. J is TRBJ1-2 and V is TRBV30; no reliable D call. The CDR3 runs 11 residues. Trimming took off 3 bases at V and 5 bases at J, with 7 bases between the two ends. Germline V gene data show CDR1 as GTSNPN and CDR2 as SVGIG (reference sequence). The CDR3 protein is CAWSVGYGYTF. The CDR3 DNA reads TGTGCCTGGAGCGTCGGGTATGGCTACACCTTC.

In its sample, this clone was seen a few times. This chain links TRBV19 with TRBJ1-5, with D maybe TRBD1 (5 bases). V was trimmed by 6 bases and J by 0 bases, leaving 12 bases between them. Germline CDR1 and CDR2: LNHDA and SQIVND (reference sequence). The CDR3 runs to 15 residues. The CDR3 reads CASRLTVTSNQPQHF. The CDR3 DNA follows: TGTGCCAGTAGATTGACAGTGACTAGCAATCAGCCCCAGCATTTT.

The J gene is TRBJ2-2, the V gene TRBV27; perhaps TRBD2 as D (6 bases). The germline CDR1 and CDR2 sequences are MNHEY and SMNVEV (reference sequence). V was clipped by 5 bases and J by 4 bases, with 8 bases between them. CDR3 length: 13 residues. The CDR3 nucleotides read TGTGCCAGCAGTCTGACTAGCACCGGGGAGCTGTTTTTT. Residues: CASSLTSTGELFF.

This clone came up many times. The genes are TRBV5-1 and TRBJ2-1, with 9 bases identical to TRBD1. This CDR3 has 16 amino acids. Germline CDR1 SGHRS, CDR2 YFSETQ. Trimming cost V 0 bases and J 5 bases; bases outside gene matches: 6. The chain's CDR3 is CASSLAFGQGNNEQFF. The CDR3 nucleotides read TGCGCCAGCAGCTTGGCCTTCGGACAGGGGAACAATGAGCAGTTCTTC.

The V gene is TRBV12-3 or TRBV12-4, the J gene TRBJ2-7; D remains ambiguous. V lost 4 bases, J lost 5 bases, and 6 bases lay in between. The CDR3 extends over 11 amino acids. The CDR3 loop is CASSYRDEQYF. DNA of the CDR3: TGTGCCAGCAGTTACCGAGACGAGCAGTACTTC.

The J gene is TRBJ2-7, the V gene TRBV5-1; D remains unclear. Trimming pared 1 base from V and 1 base from J, leaving 6 bases between. Per the germline V gene, CDR1 is SGHRS and CDR2 is YFSETQ. The CDR3 contains 13 residues. The CDR3 protein is CASSLRVSYEQYF. The CDR3 DNA reads as TGCGCCAGCAGCTTGCGGGTTTCCTACGAGCAGTACTTC.

The chain recombines TRBV7-9 with TRBJ1-5; TRBD1 agrees at 7 bases. CDR3 length: 17 residues. CDR1 is SEHNR and CDR2 is FQNEAQ in the germline V gene (reference sequence). V dropped 2 bases and J dropped 7; count of bases not matched to a gene: 14. Here the CDR3 reads CASSLISNGQVGQPQHF. The CDR3 DNA is TGTGCCAGCAGCTTAATATCGAATGGACAGGTGGGGCAGCCCCAGCATTTT. Full variable domain (outside the CDR3, taken from reference TRBV7-9 and TRBJ1-5): DTGVSQNPRHKITKRGQNVTFRCDPISEHNRLYWYRQTLGQGPEFLTYFQNEAQLEKSRLLSDRFSAERPKGSFSTLEIQRTEQGDSAMYLCASSLISNGQVGQPQHFGDGTRLSIL.

The chain recombines TRBV13 with TRBJ2-3; 7 positions agree with TRBD2. Germline V gene data show CDR1 as PRHDT and CDR2 as FYEKMQ (reference sequence). The length of the CDR3 is 15 residues. V lost 2 bases to trimming and J lost 2 bases; unmatched junction nucleotides: 4. The CDR3 region has the DNA TGTGCCAGCAGCTTAACCCTAGCGGACACAGATACGCAGTATTTT. This translates into CASSLTLADTDTQYF.

This rearrangement joins TRBV10-3 to TRBJ2-3; 12 positions agree with TRBD2. Germline-derived CDR1 and CDR2 are ENHRY and SYGVKD. This CDR3 is built from 18 residues. Trimming removed 10 bases from V and 6 bases from J; junction bases left unmatched: 20. CDR3 DNA sequence: TGTGCCACCACGGGGGTGACTAGCGGGAGCGAGCTCAGGGATACGCAGTATTTT. Translating gives CATTGVTSGSELRDTQYF.

This clone was detected only a few times. The chain links TRBV7-2 to TRBJ2-1, with 7 positions matching TRBD1. This CDR3 has 15 residues. CDR1 SGHTA and CDR2 FQGNSA come from the germline V gene. V lost 1 base and J lost 3; bases outside the gene matches: 3. CDR3 nucleotides: TGTGCCAGCAGCTTAGACGGGACAGACTACAATGAGCAGTTCTTC. Encoded protein: CASSLDGTDYNEQFF.

This chain links TRBV7-6 with TRBJ2-5; 9 nucleotides match TRBD1. V shed 2 bases, J shed 2 bases, and the junction held 3 bases outside the gene matches. The germline V gene encodes CDR1 SGHVS and CDR2 FNYEAQ. The CDR3 contains 15 residues. CDR3 protein: CASSLTDRGQETQYF. The DNA for the CDR3 is TGTGCCAGCAGCTTAACAGACAGGGGGCAAGAGACCCAGTACTTC.

The J gene is TRBJ2-5, the V gene TRBV5-1; D is unclear. The CDR3 is 12 amino acids. Per germline, CDR1 SGHRS and CDR2 YFSETQ. V was cut by 0 bases and J by 5 bases, with 5 bases left in between. CDR3 protein: CASSLGEETQYF. The CDR3 coding sequence is TGCGCCAGCAGCTTGGGTGAGGAGACCCAGTACTTC.

The gene calls are TRBV19 and TRBJ1-1; TRBD1 might be the D (5 bases). CDR1 and CDR2 from the germline V gene are LNHDA and SQIVND (reference sequence). CDR3 length: 13 residues. V dropped 4 bases and J dropped 4 bases, with 10 bases sitting between them. In DNA form, the CDR3 reads TGTGCCAGTAGTAGGGGGGTCGGCACTGAAGCTTTCTTT. It specifies CASSRGVGTEAFF.

This chain uses TRBV11-2 with TRBJ2-1, with TRBD2 as a possible D gene (6 bases). Trimming took 8 bases from V and 0 from J, leaving 8 bases between them. This CDR3 has 13 amino acids. From germline, CDR1 is SGHAT and CDR2 FQNNGV. This CDR3 reads CASAGSSYNEQFF. The CDR3 DNA is TGTGCCAGCGCGGGGAGCTCCTACAATGAGCAGTTCTTC.

The CDR3 protein is CAWNRETEAFF. The CDR3 nucleotides read TGTGCCTGGAACAGGGAGACTGAAGCTTTCTTT. The V and J genes are TRBV30 and TRBJ1-1; the D gene is possibly TRBD1 (6 bases). Germline loops: CDR1 GTSNPN, CDR2 SVGIG (reference sequence). This CDR3 contains 11 residues. Trimming took 4 bases from V and 5 from J, leaving 8 bases between them.

The CDR3 is CASSLYGRGTDTQYF. The CDR3 DNA is TGCGCCAGCAGCTTGTATGGCAGGGGCACAGATACGCAGTATTTT. The rearrangement uses TRBV5-1 and TRBJ2-3; TRBD1 is a possible D gene (5 bases). The germline CDR1 and CDR2 sequences are SGHRS and YFSETQ. This CDR3 spans 15 amino acids. Trimming left V 1 base short and J 1 base short, with 10 bases between.

This clone has only one observation. V usage is TRBV6-4 and J usage is TRBJ2-2, with D maybe TRBD2 (6 bases). V lost 5 bases and J lost 3, with 16 bases in between. Germline CDR1 and CDR2: MRHNA and SNTAGT. This CDR3 is built from 16 residues. The CDR3 nucleotides read TGTGCCAGCAGTCTCCGACTAGAGAGGGACACCGGGGAGCTGTTTTTT. Its translation: CASSLRLERDTGELFF.

This chain links TRBV7-7 with TRBJ1-4; tentative D call: TRBD1 (6 bases). V lost 5 bases, J lost 1 base, and 11 bases lay in between. This CDR3 spans 15 amino acids. CDR1 and CDR2 (germline): SSHAT, FNYEAQ (reference sequence). For the CDR3, the DNA is TGTGCCAGCAGCGCCTCACAGGGAACTAATGAAAAACTGTTTTTT. This sequence encodes CASSASQGTNEKLFF. Looking up the rest from reference TRBV7-7 and TRBJ1-4 gives the full variable domain: GAGVSQSPRYKVTKRGQDVTLRCDPISSHATLYWYQQALGQGPEFLTYFNYEAQPDKSGLPSDRFSAERPEGSISTLTIQRTEQRDSAMYRCASSASQGTNEKLFFGSGTQLSVL.

In its sample, this clone was seen once. The V gene is TRBV19, the J gene TRBJ2-7, with D perhaps TRBD2 (5 bases). Germline lookup yields CDR1 LNHDA and CDR2 SQIVND (reference sequence). V lost 5 bases, J lost 0 bases, and 11 bases lay in between. The CDR3 contains 14 residues. DNA of the CDR3: TGTGCCAGTAGTTTCGGTGGGAGCTCCTACGAGCAGTACTTC. Protein product: CASSFGGSSYEQYF.

The gene calls are TRBV5-1 and TRBJ1-2, with 9 positions matching TRBD1. CDR3 length: 16 amino acids. The V segment lost 3 bases and the J segment 2 bases; nucleotides outside the gene matches: 8. CDR1 and CDR2 from the germline V gene are SGHRS and YFSETQ. The CDR3 reads CASSSTSGTGNYGYTF. CDR3 sequence (DNA): TGCGCCAGCAGCTCGACCTCCGGGACAGGGAACTATGGCTACACCTTC. Drawing the rest from reference TRBV5-1 and TRBJ1-2, the complete variable domain is KAGVTQTPRYLIKTRGQQVTLSCSPISGHRSVSWYQQTPGQGLQFLFEYFSETQRNKGNFPGRFSGRQFSNSRSEMNVSTLELGDSALYLCASSSTSGTGNYGYTFGSGTRLTVV.

This chain connects TRBV6-4 to TRBJ2-7; tentatively, D is TRBD2 (5 bases). The germline V and J ends were trimmed by 6 bases and 4 bases, with 16 bases remaining between them. The V gene's germline CDR1 is MRHNA and CDR2 SNTAGT. The CDR3 loop spans 14 amino acids. CDR3 bases: TGTGCCAGCAGCATGTCGGGGAAAAGATACGAGCAGTACTTC. This sequence encodes CASSMSGKRYEQYF.

The rearrangement joins TRBV6-1 to TRBJ2-7; 7 bases match TRBD1. V shed 0 bases and J 8 bases; nucleotides not matched to a gene: 13. CDR3 size: 16 residues. CDR1 and CDR2 from the germline V gene are MNHNS and SASEGT. CDR3 nucleotide sequence: TGTGCCAGCAGTGAAGCGAGGATAGGGGGCCTTGTCAAGCAGTACTTC. The encoded protein is CASSEARIGGLVKQYF.

The chain has TRBV5-8 and TRBJ1-1, with unresolved D. Germline CDR1 SGHTS, CDR2 YDEGEE. V was clipped by 2 bases and J by 6 bases, with 17 bases between them. CDR3 size: 15 residues. In DNA form, the CDR3 reads TGTGCCAGCAGCTTCCCATTAACCGGGGTGGCTGAAGCTTTCTTT. This translates into CASSFPLTGVAEAFF. The whole variable domain, remainder taken from reference TRBV5-8 and TRBJ1-1, is EAGVTQSPTHLIKTRGQQATLRCSPISGHTSVYWYQQALGLGLQFLLWYDEGEERNRGNFPPRFSGRQFPNYSSELNVNALELEDSALYLCASSFPLTGVAEAFFGQGTRLTVV.

The chain employs TRBV9 and TRBJ2-7; TRBD1 aligns across 8 bases. The CDR3 runs to 14 residues. The germline gives CDR1 SGDLS, CDR2 YYNGEE. With 3 bases clipped from V and 2 bases from J, the junction kept 4 bases outside the gene matches. CDR3 coding DNA: TGTGCCAGCAGCGCGACAGGGGAACCCTACGAGCAGTACTTC. Amino acids: CASSATGEPYEQYF.

The chain recombines TRBV9 with TRBJ2-3; no firm D call. The germline gives CDR1 SGDLS, CDR2 YYNGEE. The CDR3 is 12 amino acids. Between the trimmed V and J ends, which lost 0 bases and 6 bases, there was a span of 5 bases. The CDR3, as DNA: TGTGCCAGCAGCGTAGATCCGGATACGCAGTATTTT. Amino acid sequence: CASSVDPDTQYF.

The chain combines TRBV4-3 with TRBJ2-3; 12 nucleotides agree with TRBD2. CDR3 size: 18 residues. J lost 6 bases, V lost 1 base, and 11 bases had no gene match. Germline values: CDR1 LGHNA, CDR2 YSLEER. CDR3 amino acids: CASSQGLAGALVRDTQYF. For the CDR3, the DNA is TGCGCCAGCAGCCAAGGACTAGCGGGGGCCCTCGTCAGGGATACGCAGTATTTT.

This chain uses TRBV4-2 with TRBJ2-3, with TRBD1 matching over 7 bases. The CDR3 totals 17 residues. V was clipped by 0 bases and J by 2 bases; unmatched bases: 8. The germline gives CDR1 LGHNA, CDR2 YNFKEQ. CDR3 in amino acids: CASSQDISGQTTDTQYF. In DNA, the CDR3 is TGTGCCAGCAGCCAAGATATATCGGGACAGACCACAGATACGCAGTATTTT.

This chain joins TRBV7-8 and TRBJ2-5, with D possibly TRBD1 on 6 matching bases. The germline V gene has CDR1 SGHVS and CDR2 FQNEAQ. CDR3 length: 15 amino acids. Trimming stripped 5 bases from V and 2 bases from J, with 15 bases between. This CDR3 reads CASSLQGTEQETQYF. Written as DNA, the CDR3 is TGTGCCAGCAGCCTACAGGGCACGGAACAAGAGACCCAGTACTTC.

Remarks on this clone: The junction departs from germline at one end; a sequencing error may be responsible. The chain carries TRBV11-2 and TRBJ1-3; 8 bases agree with TRBD1. This CDR3 spans 12 amino acids. Germline-derived CDR1 and CDR2 are SGHAT and FQNNGV. The CDR3, as DNA: TGTGCCAGCAGCCCCCTTCTGGGGACAGGCGCTTTT. Amino acid sequence: CASSPLLGTGAF.